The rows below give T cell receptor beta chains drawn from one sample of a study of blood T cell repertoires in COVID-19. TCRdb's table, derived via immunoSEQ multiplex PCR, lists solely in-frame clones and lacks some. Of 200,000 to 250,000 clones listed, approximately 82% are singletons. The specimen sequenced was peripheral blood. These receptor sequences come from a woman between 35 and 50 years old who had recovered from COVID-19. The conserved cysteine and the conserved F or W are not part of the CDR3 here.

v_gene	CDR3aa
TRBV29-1	SVGRGGNEAF
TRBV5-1	ASSLEGHRAEKLF
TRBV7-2	ASSPRQVRPHGYT
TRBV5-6	ASSPEPDRVYNEQF
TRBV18	ASSPQEGATEAF
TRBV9	ASSAGTGTNSPLH
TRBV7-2	ASSFSPDTQY
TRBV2	ASSTGGDYGYT
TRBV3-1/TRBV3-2	ASRQGQRTEAF
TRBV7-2	ASSLAGQGLTEAF
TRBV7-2	ASSYTLGGLGYEQF
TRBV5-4	ASSFEGGGETQY
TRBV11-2	ASSPPWGAGGPGQETQY
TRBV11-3	ASSPGQGSTGELF
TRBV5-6	ASSAGSRYEQY
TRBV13	ASTQRGGRGTDTQY
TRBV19	ASSILGQLYGYT
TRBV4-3	ASSQGQGAHYGYT
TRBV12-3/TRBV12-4	ASSLGTGGYT
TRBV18	ASSLAGTGGFSGANVLT
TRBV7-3	ASSLWGGRYNEQF
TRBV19	ASSIVSGGDEQF
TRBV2	ASTLGRTSNQPQH
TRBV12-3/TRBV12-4	ASSYIERETQY
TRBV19	ASSPTGSPEAF
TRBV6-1	ASSESYLDSYGYT
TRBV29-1	SVSDRQAF
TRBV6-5	ASSEIATYEQY